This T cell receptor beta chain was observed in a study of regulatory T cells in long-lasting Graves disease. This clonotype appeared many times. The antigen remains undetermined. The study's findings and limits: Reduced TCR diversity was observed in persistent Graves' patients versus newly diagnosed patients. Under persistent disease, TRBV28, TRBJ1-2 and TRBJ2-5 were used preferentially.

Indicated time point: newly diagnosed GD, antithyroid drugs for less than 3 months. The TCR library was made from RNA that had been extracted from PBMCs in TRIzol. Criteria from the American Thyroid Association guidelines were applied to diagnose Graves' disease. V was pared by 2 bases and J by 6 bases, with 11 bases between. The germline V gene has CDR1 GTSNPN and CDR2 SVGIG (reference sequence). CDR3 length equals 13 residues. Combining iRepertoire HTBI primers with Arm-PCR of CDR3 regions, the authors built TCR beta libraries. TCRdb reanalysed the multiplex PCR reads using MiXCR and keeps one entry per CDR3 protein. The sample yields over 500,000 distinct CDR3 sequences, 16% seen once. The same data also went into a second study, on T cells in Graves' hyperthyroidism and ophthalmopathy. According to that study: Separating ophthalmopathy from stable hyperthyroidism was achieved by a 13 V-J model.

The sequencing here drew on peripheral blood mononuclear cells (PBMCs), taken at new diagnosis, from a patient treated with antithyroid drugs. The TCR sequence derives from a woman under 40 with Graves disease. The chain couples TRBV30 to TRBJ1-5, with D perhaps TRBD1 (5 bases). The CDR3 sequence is CAWSTSGGQPQHF. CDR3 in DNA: TGTGCCTGGAGTACGAGCGGGGGTCAGCCCCAGCATTTT.